What follows describes a single T cell receptor (beta chain). The antigen remains unidentified. Generated by immunoSEQ multiplex PCR, the TCRdb table keeps only in-frame clones and is missing some. The sample has 1,400,000 or so clones, less than 99% seen once. The CDR3 length is 13 residues. Germline CDR1 and CDR2: SGHKS and YYEKEE (reference sequence). V was clipped by 4 bases and J by 3 bases; unmatched bases: 3. These data come from a study of shared clonotypes between healthy human individuals. Study observations and caveats: Investigators collected only blood, and repertoires in tissues likely differ. All-four-donor shared clonotypes had higher generation probabilities than non-shared clonotypes did.

The V gene is TRBV5-5, the J gene TRBJ2-7; 8 bases line up with TRBD2. The receptor's source is a man aged 25-40 years in good health. Specimen: naive CD4+ T cells sorted from blood. Subset: CD45RA+ positively selected. The CDR3 DNA is TGTGCCAGCAGCCCGGGACTAGGCTACGAGCAGTACTTC. Encoded protein: CASSPGLGYEQYF.